Below, one T cell receptor (beta chain) is given with its context. The count of this clone is one. Its recognized antigen is unknown. The record has no base qualities; no much larger clone is one base away. CD8 naive samples consisted of CD45RO-negative cells that were positively selected for CCR7, yielding a CD45RA+CCR7+ population without TemRA cells. The donors were healthy, HIV-negative adults with no recently reported acute infections or vaccinations. Every donor was a Caucasian adult living in Nashville, Tennessee, USA. After blood collection by leukapheresis, PBMCs were isolated using Ficoll-Histopaque density gradient centrifugation and then cryopreserved in the vapor phase of liquid nitrogen. Purity and quantity of every magnetically sorted T cell population were checked by analytical flow cytometry. Each sorted fraction had its genomic DNA isolated and then quantified by UV absorbance on a Nanodrop 2000c.

The data belong to a study of shared clonotypes between healthy human individuals (dated by TCRdb to about 2020). In terms of the full investigation: The cohort included a few men and a couple of women between 18 and 49 years of age. Per donor, three plates each were used for CD4 naive and CD4 memory, two for CD8 naive, and one for CD8 memory. To estimate repertoire size and how much clonotype sharing occurs between individuals, the study deeply sequenced the blood TCR repertoires of five or six healthy adults. To increase sequencing depth and limit assay-specific biases, TCR repertoire library preparation and sequencing were carried out by different laboratories using diverse techniques. Each donor's leukapheresis produced roughly between roughly 0.85 and 9.5 billion PBMCs. What the research found in general, with its limitations: Sampling was restricted to blood, and TCR repertoires in tissues likely differ from the TCR repertoires found in blood. When four donors were compared, the shared fraction of clonotypes was about 5% for naive CD4, around 4% for naive CD8, 2.3% for memory CD4, and 0.35% to 0.4% for memory CD8. Compared with non-shared clonotypes, the clonotypes found in all four sorted-subset donors had higher generation probabilities. Naive subsets generally had larger estimated clonotype richness than memory subsets did. Rarefaction of sorted-subset datasets indicated incomplete sequencing despite the large sequencing depth. Because the study included only a small number of donors, the genetic and exposure-history diversity represented was limited. Pairwise subsampling indicated that sequencing depth was expected to affect the degree of clonotype sharing among donors.

The CDR3 spans 13 residues, from the cysteine through the phenylalanine. Of all the DNA, just the CDR3 is kept, 39 bases in frame from base 1. V sheds 3 bases and J sheds 8 bases, leaving 10 bases between their ends. CDR1 and CDR2 are read off the germline V gene (reference sequence) as SEHNR and FQNEAQ. Using the deep immunoSEQ assay, multiplex PCR amplified TCR CDR3 regions from genomic DNA. Genomic DNA extracted from each cell subset was distributed evenly over all wells of several immunoSEQ 96-well plates, and each plate served as one replicate. Each replicate PCR for sorted subsets received 150 to 250 ng genomic DNA, equal to tens of thousands of T cell genomes. Purified libraries were quantified with a Qubit 3.0 fluorometer, sized on a Bioanalyzer 2100, and re-quantified with the KAPA Library Quantification kit. A separate single-read 150-cycle Illumina NextSeq 550 flow cell was used to sequence each immunoSEQ 96-well plate. The authors' pipeline ran thus. Because the immunoSEQ output included only junctional sequences and no quality scores, the filtering could not be the same as the filtering used for full-length reads. To assign V/J genes and CDR3, sequences were annotated against IMGT germline references using PyIR, a Python wrapper for IgBLAST v1.9. Any read was removed if the V/J assignment was weak (E-value above 1e-6), the CDR3 was missing, or the read contained stop codons, out-of-frame junctions, or ambiguous translated residues. V3J clonotypes were defined as sequences sharing an identical inferred V gene, J gene, and CDR3 amino acid sequence. Percentage overlap between repertoires was calculated by dividing the number of shared unique clonotypes by the size of the smaller repertoire. RTK rarefaction, the Chao1 estimator, and Recon v2.1 estimates of unobserved clonotypes were used to assess repertoire richness. OLGA was used to compute generation probabilities for all TCRbeta clonotypes that the gDNA method yielded from a handful of donors. The clones in this table, taken by TCRdb from immuneACCESS, are in-frame only. Not every clone is retained; where verified, under half of the shortfall comes from an unresolved V gene, and the cause of the rest is unknown. D and trimming were read from the DNA, whereas the V and J calls and clone size are those reported in that table. Recorded for this sample are millions of clones; 90% to 95% of them occurred a single time. The ten largest clonotypes hold roughly 1.7% of the sample.

Sequencing was done on a sample of naive CD8+ T cells from PBMCs. This specimen's cell subset or site label, interpreted: CD45RA+CCR7+. The chain joins TRBV7-9 to TRBJ1-4; TRBD1 could be the D gene, as 6 bases match. The sequence was collected from a man aged 18 to 35 in good health. Some clones in this sample may be carry-over from other donors' samples. Here is the DNA: TGTGCCAGCAGCTTTCAGGGGAACGAAAAACTGTTTTTT. Its translation reads: CASSFQGNEKLFF. Beyond the CDR3, the reference TRBV7-9 and TRBJ1-4 genes provide the residues; the full variable domain reads: DTGVSQNPRHKITKRGQNVTFRCDPISEHNRLYWYRQTLGQGPEFLTYFQNEAQLEKSRLLSDRFSAERPKGSFSTLEIQRTEQGDSAMYLCASSFQGNEKLFFGSGTQLSVL.